Listed below are T cell receptor beta chains from one sample, sequenced in a study of shared clonotypes between healthy human individuals. Clones were sequenced by immunoSEQ multiplex PCR, and TCRdb holds only the in-frame ones, with some missing. The data contain a few million clones, just over 90% of them singletons. Material for sequencing was naive CD8+ T cells from PBMCs. The receptors here all came from a man aged 18-30 years in good health. Some clones in this sample may be carry-over from other donors' samples. Both conserved end residues are part of each CDR3. Each record gives: clone size, V gene, J gene, D gene, CDR3 DNA, CDR3 protein. A D gene is named only where the DNA matches it firmly. Not every row has a clone size; where given, it reads once, few, many or a size class.

.	TRBV4-2	TRBJ2-7	TRBD1	TGTGCCAGCAGCCAACAAGCACAGGGGGACTACGAGCAGTACTTC	CASSQQAQGDYEQYF
.	TRBV4-1	TRBJ2-7	.	TGCGCCAGCAGCCCCGGGTTCAACTACGAGCAGTACTTC	CASSPGFNYEQYF
.	TRBV25-1	TRBJ2-5	.	TGTGCCAGCATCGGGCCCCGGGGAGGGGGTAGGGAGACCCAGTACTTC	CASIGPRGGGRETQYF
.	TRBV4-3	TRBJ2-1	.	TGCGCCAGCAGCCAAGATGGGGGGACCTACAATGAGCAGTTCTTC	CASSQDGGTYNEQFF
.	TRBV10-3	TRBJ2-7	.	TGTGCCATCAGTGAGTCTTACGACCGCTACTACTTC	CAISESYDRYYF
.	TRBV11-2	TRBJ2-1	.	TGTGCCAGCAGCTTAGTGAAGGGTGCCTACAATGAGCAGTTCTTC	CASSLVKGAYNEQFF
.	TRBV10-3	TRBJ2-7	.	TGTGCCATCAGTGACTCCACGACTGGCTACGAGCAGTACTTC	CAISDSTTGYEQYF
.	TRBV7-9	TRBJ2-7	.	TGTGCCAGCAGCCCGGACGGAACTCACGAGCAGTACTTC	CASSPDGTHEQYF
.	TRBV7-2	TRBJ2-3	TRBD2	TGTGCCAGCAGCCCCATTTTGCCTAGCGGGTTCTCAGATACGCAGTATTTT	CASSPILPSGFSDTQYF
.	TRBV27	TRBJ2-5	.	TGTGCCAGCAGTCCGATCGCCCAAGAGACCCAGTACTTC	CASSPIAQETQYF
.	TRBV7-3	TRBJ2-3	.	TGTGCCAGCAGCTTAACCGGACAGAGCACAGATACGCAGTATTTT	CASSLTGQSTDTQYF
.	TRBV27	TRBJ1-5	.	TGTGCCAGCAGTTTGCGGGTTTCAGCTCAGCCCCAGCATTTT	CASSLRVSAQPQHF
.	TRBV7-8	TRBJ2-3	.	TGTGCCAGCAGTCCCTCCGGGGGCCGGGGAGATACGCAGTATTTT	CASSPSGGRGDTQYF
.	TRBV6-1	TRBJ2-7	.	TGTGCCAGCACAGGGTCCTACGAGCAGTACTTC	CASTGSYEQYF
.	TRBV4-3	TRBJ2-1	.	TGCGCCAGCAGCCGTACCCCAGGGGAGCTCTACAATGAGCAGTTCTTC	CASSRTPGELYNEQFF
.	TRBV29-1	TRBJ2-2	TRBD1	TGCACCGGGACAGGGGCCACCGGGGAGCTGTTTTTT	CTGTGATGELFF
.	TRBV4-1	TRBJ2-1	.	TGCGCCAGCAGCCAAGATGGGACCCTCGGGAATGAGCAGTTCTTC	CASSQDGTLGNEQFF
.	TRBV7-2	TRBJ2-7	.	TGTGCCAGCAGACTTCCGGGCCCTTACGAGCAGTACTTC	CASRLPGPYEQYF
.	TRBV5-4	TRBJ1-4	.	TGTGCCGCGTCGCAAGACCCCGGGTTACGAAATGAAAAACTGTTTTTT	CAASQDPGLRNEKLFF
.	TRBV10-2	TRBJ1-2	.	TGCGCCAGCAGGGACGGATACTATGGCTACACCTTC	CASRDGYYGYTF
.	TRBV28	TRBJ1-1	.	TGTGCCAGCAGTTTAGCTCGGGGGGCCGCTGAAGCTTTCTTT	CASSLARGAAEAFF
once	TRBV2	TRBJ1-3	.	TGTGCCAGCAGTGAAGGCGGATCCTCTGGAAACACCATATATTTT	CASSEGGSSGNTIYF